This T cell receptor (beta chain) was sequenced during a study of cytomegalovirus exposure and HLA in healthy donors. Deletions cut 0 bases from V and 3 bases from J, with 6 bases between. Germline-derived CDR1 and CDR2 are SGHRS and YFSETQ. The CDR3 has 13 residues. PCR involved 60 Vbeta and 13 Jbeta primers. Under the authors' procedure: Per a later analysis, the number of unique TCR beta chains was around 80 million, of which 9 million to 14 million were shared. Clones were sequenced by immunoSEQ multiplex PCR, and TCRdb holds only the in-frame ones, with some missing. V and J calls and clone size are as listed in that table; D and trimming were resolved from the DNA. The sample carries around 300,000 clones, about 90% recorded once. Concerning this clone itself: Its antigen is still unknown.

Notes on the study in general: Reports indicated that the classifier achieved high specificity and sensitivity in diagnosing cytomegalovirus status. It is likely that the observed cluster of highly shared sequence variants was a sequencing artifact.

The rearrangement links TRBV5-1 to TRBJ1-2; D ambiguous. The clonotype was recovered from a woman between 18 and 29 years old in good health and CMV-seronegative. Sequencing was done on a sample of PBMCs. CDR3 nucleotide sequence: TGCGCCAGCAGCTTGGGCGATTACTATGGCTACACCTTC. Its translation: CASSLGDYYGYTF.